One and the same sample provided the 11 T cell receptor beta chains below, sequenced in a study of blood T cell repertoires in COVID-19. The table came from immunoSEQ multiplex PCR; TCRdb's copy has only in-frame clones and leaves some out. The data hold about 310,000 clones, with about 87% observed a single time. The sample consisted of PBMCs or T cells enriched from blood (not recorded which). These receptors were obtained from a woman between 18 and 29 years old who had recovered from COVID-19.

DNA for the CDR3: TGTGCCAGCAGTTCCACCGGGACTAGGAACACCGGGGAGCTGTTTTTT. It specifies CASSSTGTRNTGELFF. This chain connects TRBV7-2 to TRBJ2-2; TRBD2 agrees at 8 bases. The CDR3 consists of 16 residues. Germline V gene data show CDR1 as SGHTA and CDR2 as FQGNSA. Trimming took 6 bases from V and 1 from J; bases not matched to a gene: 7.

This clone was detected only a few times. The CDR3 region has the DNA TGTGCCAGCAGTGAAGCGACAGGGAGGACTGAAGCTTTCTTT. Translating it yields CASSEATGRTEAFF. The chain has TRBV6-1 and TRBJ1-1, with TRBD1 matching 7 bases. The CDR3 loop spans 14 amino acids. Losses at the gene ends were 0 bases for V and 5 bases for J; bases not matched to a gene: 3. CDR1 and CDR2 from the germline V gene are MNHNS and SASEGT.

The J gene is TRBJ1-2, the V gene TRBV6-2 or TRBV6-3; D possibly corresponds to TRBD1 (5 bases). V was shortened by 5 bases and J by 8 bases, with 15 bases between the two germline ends. Per the germline V gene, CDR1 is MNHEY and CDR2 is SVGEGT. The CDR3 extends over 13 amino acids. CDR3 sequence (DNA): TGTGCCAGCAGTAACCGACAGCGGGAGGGCTACACCTTC. Its protein product is CASSNRQREGYTF.

The J gene is TRBJ1-5, the V gene TRBV15; TRBD1 aligns across 8 bases. CDR3 length: 15 amino acids. CDR1 is LNHNV and CDR2 is YYDKDF in the germline V gene (reference sequence). V lost 1 base, J lost 7 bases, and 6 bases stayed unmatched. This CDR3 is CATSRVSAGGQPQHF. DNA for the CDR3: TGTGCCACCAGCAGAGTATCGGCAGGGGGCCAGCCCCAGCATTTT.

The rearrangement joins TRBV15 to TRBJ2-6; 10 nucleotides agree with TRBD1. J was trimmed by 2 bases and V by 3 bases; bases with no gene match: 4. Per germline, CDR1 LNHNV and CDR2 YYDKDF (reference sequence). This CDR3 has 17 amino acids. CDR3 nucleotides: TGTGCCACCAGCAGTCCCGGGACAGGGGCTGGGGCCAACGTCCTGACTTTC. Amino acids: CATSSPGTGAGANVLTF.

This clone was seen once. Other nucleotide sequences in the sample specify the same CDR3. The chain combines TRBV28 with TRBJ2-7; weak D call: TRBD1 (6 bases). CDR1 and CDR2 from the germline V gene are MDHEN and SYDVKM. This CDR3 contains 13 residues. Trimming pared 3 bases from V and 3 bases from J, leaving 9 bases between. DNA of the CDR3: TGTGCCAGCAGTTTTGGCAGGGGCTACGAGCAGTACTTC. It encodes CASSFGRGYEQYF.

The chain has TRBV28 and TRBJ1-1; D is possibly TRBD1 (6 bases). Germline V gene sequence: CDR1 MDHEN, CDR2 SYDVKM. CDR3 length: 15 amino acids. Trimming removed 7 bases from V and 6 bases from J, with 21 bases in between. CDR3 residues: CASNHPGGGLAEAFF. The CDR3 nucleotides read TGTGCCAGCAACCACCCGGGGGGCGGACTGGCTGAAGCTTTCTTT.

For this clone: A junction boundary mismatches the germline segment, possibly from a read error. This chain uses TRBV6-6 with TRBJ1-2; D is unclear. The germline V gene encodes CDR1 MNHNY and CDR2 SVGAGI (reference sequence). This CDR3 has 12 amino acids. The DNA of the CDR3 is TGTGCCAGCAGCTACCCCGGATGGAAGGAGGCTTTC. Protein sequence: CASSYPGWKEAF.

Note on this clone: Other DNA sequences in this sample translate to the same CDR3. This rearrangement joins TRBV11-2 to TRBJ2-7; no clear D gene. Per germline, CDR1 SGHAT and CDR2 FQNNGV. Trimming removed 5 bases at V and 4 bases at J, with 6 bases between. The CDR3 loop spans 11 amino acids. CDR3 sequence: CASSPLYEQYF. DNA for the CDR3: TGTGCCAGCAGCCCCCTTTACGAGCAGTACTTC.

CDR3 sequence reads: CASSENWGGNYGYTF. CDR3 nucleotides: TGTGCCAGCAGTGAAAATTGGGGCGGAAACTATGGCTACACCTTC. The chain joins TRBV25-1 to TRBJ1-2; perhaps TRBD1 as D (5 bases). CDR1 and CDR2 (germline): MGHDK, SYGVNS. The V end was cut by 2 bases, the J end by 2 bases, with 12 bases between. The CDR3 contains 15 residues.

The rearrangement uses TRBV5-8 and TRBJ1-6, with 11 bases aligning to TRBD1. This CDR3 is 16 amino acids long. Germline lookup yields CDR1 SGHTS and CDR2 YDEGEE. The junction had 8 bases not matched to a gene; V was cut back by 4 bases and J by 8 bases. The CDR3 sequence is CASSLIPGQGDSPLHF. CDR3 sequence (DNA): TGTGCCAGCAGCCTAATCCCGGGACAGGGGGATTCACCCCTCCACTTT.